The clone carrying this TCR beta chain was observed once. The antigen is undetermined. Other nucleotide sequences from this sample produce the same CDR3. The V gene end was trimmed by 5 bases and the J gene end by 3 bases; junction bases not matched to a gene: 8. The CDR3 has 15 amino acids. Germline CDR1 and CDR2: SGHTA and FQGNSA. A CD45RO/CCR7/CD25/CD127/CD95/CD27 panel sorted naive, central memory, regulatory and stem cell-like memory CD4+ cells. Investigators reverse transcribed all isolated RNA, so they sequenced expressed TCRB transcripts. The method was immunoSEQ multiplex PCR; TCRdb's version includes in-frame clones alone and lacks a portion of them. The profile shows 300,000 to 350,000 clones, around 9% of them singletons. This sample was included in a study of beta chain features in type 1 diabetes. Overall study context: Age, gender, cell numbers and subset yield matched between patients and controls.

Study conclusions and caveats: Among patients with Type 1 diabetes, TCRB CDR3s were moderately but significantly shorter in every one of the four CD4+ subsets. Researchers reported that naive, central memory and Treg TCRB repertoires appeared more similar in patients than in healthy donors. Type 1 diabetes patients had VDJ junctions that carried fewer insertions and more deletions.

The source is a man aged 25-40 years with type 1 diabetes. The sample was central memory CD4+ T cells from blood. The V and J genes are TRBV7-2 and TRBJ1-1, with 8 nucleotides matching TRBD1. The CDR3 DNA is TGTGCCAGCAGCCTACAAACAGGGGGTTACACTGAAGCTTTCTTT. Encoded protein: CASSLQTGGYTEAFF.